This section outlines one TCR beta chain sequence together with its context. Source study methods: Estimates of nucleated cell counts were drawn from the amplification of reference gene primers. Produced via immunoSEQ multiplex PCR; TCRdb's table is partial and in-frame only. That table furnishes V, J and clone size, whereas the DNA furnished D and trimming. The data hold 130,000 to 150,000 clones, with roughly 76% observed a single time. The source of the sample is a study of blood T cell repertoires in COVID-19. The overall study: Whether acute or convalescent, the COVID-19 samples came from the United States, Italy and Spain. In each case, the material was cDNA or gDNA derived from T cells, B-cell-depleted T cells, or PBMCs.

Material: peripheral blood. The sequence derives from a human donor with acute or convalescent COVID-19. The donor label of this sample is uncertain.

CDR3 amino acids: CASSPKGAYNSPLHF. The CDR3 DNA follows: TGTGCCAGCAGCCCCAAGGGGGCCTATAATTCACCCCTCCACTTT. The rearrangement uses TRBV7-2 and TRBJ1-6; tentatively, D is TRBD1 (6 bases). The germline gives CDR1 SGHTA, CDR2 FQGNSA. Deletions cut 5 bases from V and 2 bases from J, with 10 bases between. The CDR3 has 15 residues.